This T cell receptor beta chain was profiled in a study of blood T cell repertoires in COVID-19. At the level of the study: Nucleic acid was either cDNA or gDNA, and it came from T cells, B-cell-depleted T cells, or PBMCs.

Some clones are missing from TCRdb's copy, which holds only in-frame ones; the method was immunoSEQ multiplex PCR. Among 120,000 or so clones listed, about 81% were seen once. Trimming stripped 6 bases from V and 3 bases from J, with 17 bases between. The germline gives CDR1 SEHNR, CDR2 FQNEAQ (reference sequence). CDR3 length: 16 residues. This sequence was found in a man aged 30-40 years with COVID-19, enrolled during active disease. The chain combines TRBV7-9 with TRBJ2-2; weak D call: TRBD1 (5 bases). Material: peripheral blood. The CDR3 DNA follows: TGTGCCAGCAGGAGAGACAGCCCTTTTCACACCGGGGAGCTGTTTTTT. Translating it yields CASRRDSPFHTGELFF.